These T cell receptor beta chains were read from a single sample in a study of cytomegalovirus exposure and HLA in healthy donors. TCRdb's table, derived via immunoSEQ multiplex PCR, lists solely in-frame clones and lacks some. This table has 150,000 to 200,000 clones, around 75% appearing once. The sequenced sample consisted of PBMCs. These receptors originate from a woman in her twenties or thirties in good health and CMV-seropositive. CDR3s include the opening cysteine and the closing phenylalanine or tryptophan.

v_gene,CDR3aa
TRBV5-5,CASSLDPRNYEQYF
TRBV29-1,CSVAHRGTNTGELFF
TRBV29-1,CSVGQGSYNEQFF
TRBV12-5,CASGGGSTDTQYF
TRBV5-1,CASSLGWGGEAFF
TRBV5-4,CASSLIPGMNTEAFF
TRBV4-3,CASSQERDRFYEQYF
TRBV27,CASSMNFDYEQYF
TRBV9,CASSVGRAAEQFF
TRBV10-3,CAIRSMPRDSFSLYTF
TRBV6-5,CASSYAPGNSGNTIYF
TRBV6-1,CASSAPPRLNTEAFF
TRBV15,CATSRDRGAGLTGYTF
TRBV5-1,CASSLTAGTGPDTQYF
TRBV4-3,CASSPATANYGYTF
TRBV14,CASSQRLANTGELFF
TRBV5-1,CASSLIPGTSGGLAKNIQYF
TRBV18,CASSPEAGPNYGYTF
TRBV18,CASSQDSSDSGNTIYF
TRBV7-2,CASSLGEVATEAFF
TRBV2,CARQGASSGANVLTF
TRBV4-1,CASSQDTTELAKNIQYF
TRBV7-6,CASSLGASGGQETQYF
TRBV6-5,CASSLPGYTEAFF
TRBV29-1,CSVERGETQYF
TRBV19,CASTSLNQPQHF
TRBV2,CASSRNEQFF
TRBV19,CASSRTVTRELFF
TRBV7-8,CASSLQPLLSGANVLTF
TRBV5-6,CASSLAGTGNNQPQHF
TRBV5-1,CASGRQDTYEQYF
TRBV4-3,CASSRGVNGNTQYF
TRBV29-1,CSVGGTMEPYPGETQYF
TRBV6-1,CASRPRGMGQPQHF
TRBV9,CASSPPGPYNEQFF
TRBV7-9,CASSRGGQATNEKLFF
TRBV7-8,CSSSQQGGNQPQHF
TRBV9,CASSVEWTSTDTQYF
TRBV15,CATSRDRAGNEQFF
TRBV30,CAWRIGTSGSSNEQFF
TRBV5-1,CASEGTPKETQYF
TRBV2,CASRYRNRYGYTF
TRBV27,CASSPYRAADTQYF
TRBV19,CASSRGGVSGPYGYTF
TRBV5-1,CASSFDRGQGGYTF
TRBV6-6,CASRRPGGETQYF
TRBV29-1,CSSQGVGGSSSAEAFF
TRBV13,CASSPGLAGGLSYNEQFF
TRBV5-4,CASSSENGEQFF
TRBV6-5,CASSPDRNYGYTF
TRBV6-1,CASSARAGPTDTQYF
TRBV9,CASSEGASQSYEQYF
TRBV7-8,CASSSPQGGGTQYF
TRBV15,CATSRGLGRPQHF
TRBV2,CASSPKGVRLLRGGYTF
TRBV10-2,CASRPGTAYSNQPQHF
TRBV7-8,CASSSPEGLGTEAFF
TRBV29-1,CSVIQRTVSYEQYF
TRBV7-9,CASSLGSAKNIQYF
TRBV4-3,CASSQDVAGANSPLHF